This is a list of T cell receptor beta chains from one sample in a study of regulatory T cells in long-lasting Graves disease. TCRdb re-derived calls from the multiplex PCR reads in MiXCR, one entry per CDR3 protein. The sample includes approximately 400,000 distinct CDR3 sequences, around 11% seen only once; the top ten take approximately 17%. The sample also formed part of further work on T cells in Graves' hyperthyroidism and ophthalmopathy.

Sequenced here: peripheral blood mononuclear cells (PBMCs), sampled at new diagnosis, from a patient treated with antithyroid drugs. These receptors were obtained from a woman under 30 with Graves disease. The CDR3 runs from the conserved cysteine through the conserved F or W. D genes are given only for firm matches. Expanded clones get a size class; other rows say once, few or many, or leave the size out.

TRBV4-3	-	TRBJ2-1	-	TGCGCCAGCAGCCAAGCTTCCGTAGCATCCAATGAGCAGTTCTTC	CASSQASVASNEQFF
TRBV28	many	TRBJ1-2	-	TGTGCCAGCAGGACGGGAACAGAACTCGGGGGCTACACCTTC	CASRTGTELGGYTF
TRBV5-1	few	TRBJ1-1	-	TGCGCCAGCAGCAAATCCAGGAGGGAAGCTTTCTTT	CASSKSRREAFF
TRBV29-1	few	TRBJ1-1	TRBD1	TGCAGCGTGACCGGGACAGGGAACACTGAAGCCTTCTTT	CSVTGTGNTEAFF
TRBV2	many	TRBJ1-1	TRBD1	TGTGCCAGCAGGGTTCCGGGACAGGGGGACATGAACACTGAAGCTTTCTTT	CASRVPGQGDMNTEAFF
TRBV28	many	TRBJ2-1	-	TGTGCCAGCAGTTTTCCCAGGTCCTTCCCCTTGTTGGATGAGCAGTTCTTC	CASSFPRSFPLLDEQFF
TRBV5-1	-	TRBJ2-1	TRBD2	TGCGCCAGCAGCTCTAGCGGGGCTCTCTACAATGAGCAGTTCTTC	CASSSSGALYNEQFF
TRBV7-9	many	TRBJ1-2	-	TGTGCCAGCAGCTACCTCTCACGACAGGCAACTAACTATGGCTACACCTTC	CASSYLSRQATNYGYTF
TRBV6-5	-	TRBJ2-3	TRBD2	TGTGCCAGCAGTTCATACTTAGACCCGGGACTAGCGGGGGGGGGCACAGATACGCAGTATTTT	CASSSYLDPGLAGGGTDTQYF
TRBV6-1	-	TRBJ1-4	-	TGTGCCAGCAGTGTAGGCTTTGCAACTAATGAAAAACTGTTTTTT	CASSVGFATNEKLFF
TRBV28	many	TRBJ2-1	-	TGTGCCAGCACTACGGGATTCCAGTACAATGAGCAGTTCTTC	CASTTGFQYNEQFF
TRBV6-1	many	TRBJ2-5	-	TGTGCCAGCAGTGAAACCTCAACTCGTGGACAAGAGACCCAGTACTTC	CASSETSTRGQETQYF